This TCR beta chain came from a study of neurological immune-mediated disorders. V shed 5 bases and J shed 5 bases, with 9 bases lying between them. Germline CDR1 and CDR2: LNHDA and SQIVND (reference sequence). CDR3 length: 13 amino acids. Overall study results and limits: There were no CDR3 amino acid sequences shared by expanded clones across subjects, a result suggesting private repertoires in all groups.

Each TCR transcript was tagged with a 10-nucleotide random UMI during 5'RACE. TCRdb fed the 5' RACE reads into MiXCR, producing one record per CDR3 protein. The table includes 65,000 to 80,000 distinct CDR3 sequences, approximately 5% detected once. This clonotype showed up just a few times. What it recognizes is unknown. The sequenced sample consisted of PBMCs. The chain recombines TRBV19 with TRBJ1-4, with no clear D. This receptor was obtained from a woman between 65 and 79 years old with multiple sclerosis. The CDR3 nucleotides are TGTGCCAGTAGTTCTACGGGGAATGAAAAACTGTTTTTT. Protein: CASSSTGNEKLFF.